This entry lists 28 T cell receptor beta chains sequenced from one sample in a study of blood T cells in healthy people across ages. With a J-beta primer mix and a sample-barcoded 5' primer, a second PCR ran roughly 7 to 11 cycles. TCRdb processed the 5' RACE reads anew with MiXCR; each CDR3 protein has one entry. The sample shows around 1.5 million distinct CDR3 sequences, 30% to 40% of them seen only once. The material sequenced was blood. These TCRs come from a woman aged 30 to 39 in good health.

This clonotype was counted a single time. The CDR3 end shows no conserved phenylalanine or tryptophan, and so a read error is likely. The rearrangement links TRBV27 to TRBJ2-5; 14 bases line up with TRBD2. The trim removed 8 bases at V and 11 bases at J, leaving 10 bases unmatched. CDR1 is MNHEY and CDR2 is SMNVEV in the germline V gene (reference sequence). The CDR3 contains 14 residues. CDR3 protein: CASWPGLAGVRQYV. The CDR3 nucleotides are TGTGCCAGCTGGCCGGGACTAGCGGGAGTACGACAGTACGTC.

The chain combines TRBV5-5 with TRBJ2-3; 7 nucleotides match TRBD1. This CDR3 has 13 amino acids. The germline gives CDR1 SGHKS, CDR2 YYEKEE (reference sequence). Trimming cost V 2 bases and J 7 bases; bases outside gene matches: 4. CDR3: CASSFRDSNTQYF. CDR3 DNA sequence: TGTGCCAGCAGCTTCCGGGACAGCAATACGCAGTATTTT.

A note on this clonotype: A much larger clone is a single base away; this may be a read error. The rearrangement uses TRBV5-1 and TRBJ2-3; 10 bases are a match to TRBD2. J was trimmed by 5 bases and V by 0 bases; bases with no gene match: 3. This CDR3 is 15 amino acids long. The V gene's germline CDR1 is SGHRS and CDR2 YFSETQ. The CDR3 spells CASSLGSGRIDTQYF. The CDR3 DNA reads TGCGCCAGCAGCTTGGGTAGCGGGAGGATAGATACGCAGTATTTT.

The chain carries TRBV20-1 and TRBJ2-7; D ambiguous. Trimming removed 3 bases at V and 6 bases at J, with 9 bases between. The CDR3 loop spans 11 amino acids. Germline V gives CDR1 DFQATT, CDR2 SNEGSKA (reference sequence). The CDR3 region has the DNA TGCAGTGCTAGGTCCCATCGCGAGCAGTACTTC. Translating it yields CSARSHREQYF.

The chain has TRBV6-5 and TRBJ2-3; 9 bases line up with TRBD2. V was pared by 10 bases and J by 7 bases, with 9 bases of the junction left unmatched. Germline V CDR1 and CDR2: MNHEY, SVGAGI. The CDR3 is 13 amino acids. Here the CDR3 reads CATRREGLYTQYF. CDR3 nucleotide sequence: TGTGCCACTCGGCGGGAGGGCCTATATACGCAGTATTTT.

To note about this clonotype: Possible read error: a much larger clone is one base away. The rearrangement uses TRBV7-2 and TRBJ2-7, with a tentative D call TRBD1 (6 bases). Germline V lookup: CDR1 SGHTA, CDR2 FQGNSA. The germline V and J ends were trimmed by 0 bases and 0 bases, with 12 bases remaining between them. The CDR3 has 16 residues. CDR3 sequence (DNA): TGTGCCAGCAGCTTAGCTACAGGGTCCTGCTCCTACGAGCAGTACTTC. It specifies CASSLATGSCSYEQYF.

V gene TRBV7-6 combines with J gene TRBJ1-1, with D tentatively TRBD1 (5 bases). The CDR3 runs 14 residues. Germline V gene lookup returns CDR1 SGHVS and CDR2 FNYEAQ. Between the trimmed V and J ends, which lost 5 bases and 3 bases, there was a span of 13 bases. The CDR3, as DNA: TGTGCCAGCAGCCCGCAGGGTAGGGACACTGAAGCTTTCTTT. This translates into CASSPQGRDTEAFF. The variable domain in full, with the rest retrieved from reference TRBV7-6 and TRBJ1-1, is GAGVSQSPRYKVTKRGQDVALRCDPISGHVSLYWYRQALGQGPEFLTYFNYEAQQDKSGLPNDRFSAERPEGSISTLTIQRTEQRDSAMYRCASSPQGRDTEAFFGQGTRLTVV.

This chain uses TRBV4-1 with TRBJ2-1, with TRBD2 matching 9 bases. Germline assignment: CDR1 MGHRA and CDR2 YSYEKL. Trimming at V came to 5 bases and at J to 7 bases, leaving 12 bases not matched to a gene. CDR3 length equals 16 residues. This chain's CDR3 is CASSSRGGARDNEQFF. DNA of the CDR3: TGCGCCAGCAGCTCGCGCGGGGGGGCCCGTGATAATGAGCAGTTCTTC.

This clonotype came up a few times. The chain employs TRBV6-2 or TRBV6-3 and TRBJ1-1; D is perhaps TRBD1 (5 bases). The CDR3 is made up of 16 amino acids. V lost 3 bases and J lost 1, with 15 bases in between. Germline lookup yields CDR1 MNHEY and CDR2 SVGEGT. The CDR3, as DNA: TGTGCCAGCAGTTATAAGTGGGACTCGAGGAACACTGAAGCTTTCTTT. Its translation: CASSYKWDSRNTEAFF.

This clonotype was counted only a few times. The chain employs TRBV6-6 and TRBJ2-5; no clear D gene. The closer fit of TRBJ2-7 to the DNA end suggests the J call may be wrong. The CDR3 is 15 amino acids. From germline, CDR1 is MNHNY and CDR2 SVGAGI (reference sequence). The DNA for the CDR3 is TGTGCCAGCAGTTACGGGCAGGCCGACTCCTACGAGCAGTACTTC. Amino acid sequence: CASSYGQADSYEQYF.

This clonotype has ten or more counts. The V call is TRBV29-1, the J call TRBJ2-7; the D gene could be TRBD1 or TRBD2 (5 bases each). CDR3 length equals 13 residues. Per germline, CDR1 SQVTM and CDR2 ANQGSEA. The V and J ends lost 7 bases and 0 bases respectively, with 13 bases between them. CDR3 sequence (DNA): TGCAGCGCCTACCGGGACGGCTCCTACGAGCAGTACTTC. It codes for CSAYRDGSYEQYF.

This clonotype was observed a handful of times. This chain joins TRBV19 and TRBJ2-7; TRBD2 is a possible D gene (6 bases). Germline V gene sequence: CDR1 LNHDA, CDR2 SQIVND (reference sequence). V was cut by 5 bases and J by 0 bases, with 14 bases left in between. This CDR3 is 15 amino acids long. The CDR3 DNA reads TGTGCCAGTAGTCCCGACGGACTAACCTCCTACGAGCAGTACTTC. Its protein product is CASSPDGLTSYEQYF.

This clonotype was detected only once. The rearrangement links TRBV27 to TRBJ1-1; D call uncertain. The CDR3 runs to 15 residues. The V gene's germline CDR1 is MNHEY and CDR2 SMNVEV (reference sequence). Trimming removed 3 bases at V and 7 bases at J, with 18 bases between. The CDR3 nucleotides read TGTGCCAGCAGTTTTCGGGGAAGTTACGGGTATGAAGCTTTCTTT. It translates to CASSFRGSYGYEAFF.

This chain uses TRBV3-1 with TRBJ2-1, with 9 bases identical to TRBD2. CDR1 is LGHDT and CDR2 is YNNKEL in the germline V gene (reference sequence). With V trimmed by 0 bases and J by 4 bases, 7 bases remained unmatched. The CDR3 has 17 residues. The CDR3 reads CASSQDLPSGEYNEQFF. CDR3 DNA sequence: TGTGCCAGCAGCCAAGATTTACCTAGCGGGGAATACAATGAGCAGTTCTTC.

There are a few counts of this clonotype. The V call is TRBV5-1, the J call TRBJ2-1; D is possibly TRBD1 (7 bases). The CDR3 has 15 residues. Germline V gene data show CDR1 as SGHRS and CDR2 as YFSETQ. V was clipped by 2 bases and J by 2 bases, with 11 bases between them. The CDR3 spells CASSFQGGPYNEQFF. The CDR3 DNA follows: TGCGCCAGCAGCTTCCAGGGGGGCCCCTACAATGAGCAGTTCTTC.

Details on this clonotype: Mismatch with germline at one junction end may stem from a read error. The V call is TRBV13, the J call TRBJ2-2; TRBD1 agrees at 9 bases. Germline V gene data show CDR1 as PRHDT and CDR2 as FYEKMQ (reference sequence). CDR3 length: 16 residues. Written as DNA, the CDR3 is TGTGCCAGCAGCTTAAGACAGGGGGTCCCGACCGGGGAGCGGTTTTTT. It is translated as CASSLRQGVPTGERFF.

This chain uses TRBV6-2 or TRBV6-3 with TRBJ2-3; D is unclear. CDR3 length equals 15 residues. Germline lookup yields CDR1 MNHEY and CDR2 SVGEGT. Trimming shortened V by 2 bases and J by 2 bases, and 11 bases separated the two germline ends. CDR3 sequence: CASSYEVDPTDTQYF. The CDR3, as DNA: TGTGCCAGCAGTTACGAAGTGGATCCCACAGATACGCAGTATTTT.

The CDR3 coding sequence is TGTGCTAGTGGTTGGGGACTGGATCAGCCCCAGCATTTT. This encodes CASGWGLDQPQHF. The chain has TRBV12-5 and TRBJ1-5; D is perhaps TRBD1 (5 bases). The CDR3 spans 13 residues. V lost 4 bases and J lost 5, with 9 bases in between. Per germline, CDR1 LGHNT and CDR2 FRNRAP.

This chain connects TRBV29-1 to TRBJ2-6; possibly TRBD2 for D (5 bases). Trimming took off 5 bases at V and 1 base at J, with 6 bases between the two ends. The germline CDR1 and CDR2 sequences are SQVTM and ANQGSEA. CDR3 length: 13 amino acids. The DNA of the CDR3 is TGCAGCGTTTGCGGGTCTGGGGCCAACGTCCTGACTTTC. It is translated as CSVCGSGANVLTF. The variable domain in full, completed from reference TRBV29-1 and TRBJ2-6, reads SAVISQKPSRDICQRGTSLTIQCQVDSQVTMMFWYRQQPGQSLTLIATANQGSEATYESGFVIDKFPISRPNLTFSTLTVSNMSPEDSSIYLCSVCGSGANVLTFGAGSRLTVL.

The J gene is TRBJ2-3, the V gene TRBV20-1, with D maybe TRBD2 (7 bases). Trimming stripped 3 bases from V and 2 bases from J, with 18 bases between. From germline, CDR1 is DFQATT and CDR2 SNEGSKA (reference sequence). The CDR3 spans 16 residues. CDR3 sequence reads: CSASGGGQGTTDTQYF. As DNA, the CDR3 is TGCAGTGCTAGTGGGGGGGGGCAGGGAACCACAGATACGCAGTATTTT.

For this clonotype: At one end, the junction sequence differs from germline, possibly due to a read error. This sequence joins TRBV10-2 and TRBJ2-7; D is unresolved. The CDR3 covers 15 residues. Germline lookup yields CDR1 WSHSY and CDR2 SAAADI. CDR3 nucleotide sequence: TGCGCCGGCAGTGAGTCGCCGGTAGGCAGCTACGAGCAGTACTTC. Residues: CAGSESPVGSYEQYF.

This clonotype was counted between two and nine times. The chain joins TRBV28 to TRBJ2-5; TRBD1 matches 8 bases. The V gene's germline CDR1 is MDHEN and CDR2 SYDVKM. This CDR3 has 16 residues. V was clipped by 6 bases and J by 4 bases; unmatched bases: 13. CDR3 residues: CASSPRTGITRETQYF. In nucleotides, the CDR3 is TGTGCCAGCAGCCCCCGGACAGGGATTACCCGAGAGACCCAGTACTTC.

Worth noting for this clonotype: Given a much more abundant clone one base away, this may be a read error. This chain uses TRBV6-5 with TRBJ2-5, with 11 bases identical to TRBD2. The tail of the sequence fits TRBJ2-7 better, so the J call may be wrong. The CDR3 sequence is 14 residues long. Germline V gene sequence: CDR1 MNHEY, CDR2 SVGAGI. The DNA of the CDR3 is TGTGTCAGCAGGGGACTAGCGGATTCCTACGAGCAGTACTTC. It yields the protein CVSRGLADSYEQYF.

This clonotype has just a few counts. CDR3 DNA sequence: TGTGCCAGCAGCCCCACGGGGGACGGGGGGAGCACAGATACGCAGTATTTT. Encoded protein: CASSPTGDGGSTDTQYF. This chain uses TRBV11-3 with TRBJ2-3; 7 bases match TRBD2. The CDR3 is 17 residues long. V lost 5 bases to trimming and J lost 0 bases; unmatched junction nucleotides: 11. Germline CDR1 and CDR2: SGHNT and YENEEA.

The chain has TRBV7-2 and TRBJ2-4; D is unclear. The ends were cut back, 2 bases at V and 5 bases at J, with 25 bases in the middle. CDR3 length: 19 amino acids. The V gene's germline CDR1 is SGHTA and CDR2 FQGNSA. Written as DNA, the CDR3 is TGTGCCAGCAGCTTATATCAGTGGGCAGGAAGGGCGCGCCAAAACATTCAGTACTTC. Translation: CASSLYQWAGRARQNIQYF. The variable domain in full, completed from reference TRBV7-2 and TRBJ2-4, reads GAGVSQSPSNKVTEKGKDVELRCDPISGHTALYWYRQSLGQGLEFLIYFQGNSAPDKSGLPSDRFSAERTGGSVSTLTIQRTQQEDSAVYLCASSLYQWAGRARQNIQYFGAGTRLSVL.

This clonotype appeared a few times. J is TRBJ2-5 and V is TRBV27, with 8 bases matching TRBD1. Germline V gene sequence: CDR1 MNHEY, CDR2 SMNVEV (reference sequence). V lost 7 bases, J lost 7 bases, and 14 bases stayed unmatched. This CDR3 is 15 amino acids long. CDR3: CASTTTGATRGTQYF. As DNA, the CDR3 is TGTGCCAGCACCACGACAGGGGCGACCAGGGGGACCCAGTACTTC.

This clonotype was detected only a few times. V usage is TRBV29-1 and J usage is TRBJ2-5, with 7 positions matching TRBD1. The end of the DNA is better explained by TRBJ2-7, so the J call may be wrong. Germline values: CDR1 SQVTM, CDR2 ANQGSEA. This CDR3 has 14 residues. CDR3 protein: CSVGVDRATHEQYF. The CDR3 DNA is TGCAGCGTCGGAGTTGACAGGGCGACCCACGAGCAGTACTTC.

The chain joins TRBV29-1 to TRBJ1-1, with a possible D match to TRBD1 (6 bases). V was trimmed by 6 bases and J by 0 bases, leaving 17 bases between them. Germline lookup yields CDR1 SQVTM and CDR2 ANQGSEA. CDR3 size: 15 residues. The CDR3 bases are TGCAGCGTCGACGGGGGCACCCTAATGAACACTGAAGCTTTCTTT. This translates into CSVDGGTLMNTEAFF.